This entry describes one T cell receptor (beta chain). These data come from a study of blood T cell repertoires in COVID-19. Per the original methods: Reference gene primer amplification gave estimated nucleated cell counts. The protocol was immunoSEQ multiplex PCR, while the TCRdb copy is restricted to in-frame clones and leaves out a portion. Clone size and V and J calls were adopted from that table, with D and trimming inferred from the DNA. Found here are around 180,000 clones, approximately 84% of them singletons; the top ten hold around 12%. Per germline, CDR1 KGHSH and CDR2 LQKENI. The CDR3 has 13 residues. V was clipped by 1 base and J by 8 bases; unmatched bases: 4. Participants' reported clinical history set cohort assignment.

Sequences were obtained from PBMCs or T cells enriched from blood (not recorded which). This chain joins TRBV18 and TRBJ1-1; TRBD1 agrees at 7 bases. The sequence was collected from a man between 45 and 60 years old who had recovered from COVID-19. CDR3 in DNA: TGTGCCAGCTCACCACAGGGGGCGGTGGAAGCTTTCTTT. It encodes CASSPQGAVEAFF. The full variable domain, in which reference TRBV18 and TRBJ1-1 provide the parts outside the CDR3, is NAGVMQNPRHLVRRRGQEARLRCSPMKGHSHVYWYRQLPEEGLKFMVYLQKENIIDESGMPKERFSAEFPKEGPSILRIQQVVRGDSAAYFCASSPQGAVEAFFGQGTRLTVV.